The count of the clone carrying this T cell receptor beta chain is one. Its antigen is as yet unknown. Antigen-specific CD4+ T cell clonotypes were called by their expansion after viral peptide-pool culture in ViraFEST. Subsequent to a culture period of around eleven days, CD4+ T cells were isolated. Vaccinated recipients, who were negative for nucleocapsid antibodies, had no history of SARS-CoV-2 infection. With roughly 9.5 ug/ml peptides and about 9.7 IU/ml IL-2, a few million PBMC per well were cultured. IL-2 medium was substituted for half the medium on days 3 and 7. Produced via immunoSEQ multiplex PCR; TCRdb's table is partial and in-frame only. The sample yields around 19,000 clones, approximately 70% seen once. This sample was included in a study of vaccination effects on CD4 cells after COVID-19. Study-level findings and limits: Few convalescent patients and no early post-infection timepoints were included in the study. At late timepoints after vaccination, vaccine- and infection-induced clones shrank markedly.

The CDR3 runs to 12 residues. Trimming cost V 11 bases and J 8 bases, with 16 bases left between them. In germline, CDR1 is WSHSY, CDR2 SAAADI. The source was CD4+ T cells from PBMCs cultured with HCoV-NL63 spike peptides, collected before COVID-19 vaccination. The rearrangement links TRBV10-2 to TRBJ2-1; TRBD1 is a possible D gene (6 bases). This TCR was sampled from a human donor who received a COVID-19 vaccine. The CDR3 protein is CASQGNSDEQFF. CDR3 nucleotide sequence: TGCGCCTCCCAGGGGAACTCCGATGAGCAGTTCTTC.